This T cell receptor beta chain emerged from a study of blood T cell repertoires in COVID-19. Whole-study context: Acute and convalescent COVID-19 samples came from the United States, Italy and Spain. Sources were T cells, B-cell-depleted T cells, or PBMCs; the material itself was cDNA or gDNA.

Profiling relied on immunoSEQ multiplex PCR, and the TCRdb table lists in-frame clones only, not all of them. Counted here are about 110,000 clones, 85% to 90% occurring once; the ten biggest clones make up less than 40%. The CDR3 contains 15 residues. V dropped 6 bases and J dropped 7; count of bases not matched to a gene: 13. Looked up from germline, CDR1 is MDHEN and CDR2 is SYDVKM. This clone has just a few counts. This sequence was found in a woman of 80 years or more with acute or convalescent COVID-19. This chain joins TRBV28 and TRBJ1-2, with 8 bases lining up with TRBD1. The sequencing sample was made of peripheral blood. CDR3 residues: CASSRLTGVGVGYTF. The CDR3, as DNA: TGTGCCAGCAGCCGGCTGACAGGGGTCGGGGTTGGCTACACCTTC.